This T cell receptor beta chain was recovered during a study of cytotoxic CD8 clonotypes in ibrutinib-treated CLL. This clone has a handful of counts. Other DNA sequences in the same sample also yield this CDR3. Produced via immunoSEQ multiplex PCR; TCRdb's table is partial and in-frame only. Seen here are 200,000 to 250,000 clones, 75% to 80% observed once, and the top ten hold approximately 10%. Here the sequenced sample was PBMCs, taken after 12 months of ibrutinib treatment. This sequence was found in a human donor with chronic lymphocytic leukemia.

The CDR3: CASSHRDTNTGELFF. The DNA of the CDR3 is TGTGCCAGCAGTCACCGGGACACCAACACCGGGGAGCTGTTTTTT. V and J are TRBV6-1 and TRBJ2-2; D is perhaps TRBD1 (6 bases). In germline, CDR1 is MNHNS, CDR2 SASEGT. The CDR3 contains 15 residues. V shed 5 bases and J shed 2 bases, with 12 bases lying between them.